These 4 T cell receptor beta chains were sequenced from one sample in a study of T cells in Graves' hyperthyroidism and ophthalmopathy. TCR beta CDR3 sequences were amplified from RNA transcripts. A first-round RT-PCR of the TCR CDR3 used the HTBI primer set. TCRdb called the multiplex PCR reads again in MiXCR, with one record for every CDR3 protein. There are more than 650,000 distinct CDR3 sequences in the sample; 14% occur only once, and roughly 10% lies in the top ten. Sequences were obtained from blood. These receptors were taken from a young woman with Graves' hyperthyroidism.

This chain connects TRBV7-9 to TRBJ2-1; D is undetermined. Germline V gene sequence: CDR1 SEHNR, CDR2 FQNEAQ (reference sequence). The CDR3 extends over 16 amino acids. Trimming cost V 5 bases and J 0 bases, with 14 bases left between them. This CDR3 reads CASSPSDGSSYNEQFF. In DNA form, the CDR3 reads TGTGCCAGCAGCCCCTCGGACGGCAGCTCCTACAATGAGCAGTTCTTC. Full variable domain (outside the CDR3, taken from reference TRBV7-9 and TRBJ2-1): DTGVSQNPRHKITKRGQNVTFRCDPISEHNRLYWYRQTLGQGPEFLTYFQNEAQLEKSRLLSDRFSAERPKGSFSTLEIQRTEQGDSAMYLCASSPSDGSSYNEQFFGPGTRLTVL.

This clonotype appeared a few times. The chain combines TRBV5-1 with TRBJ2-5; the D call may be TRBD1 or TRBD2 (5 bases each). Trimming pared 1 base from V and 0 bases from J, leaving 7 bases between. This CDR3 comprises 14 residues. The germline V gene encodes CDR1 SGHRS and CDR2 YFSETQ. The CDR3 sequence: CASSLMGDQETQYF. As DNA, the CDR3 is TGCGCCAGCAGCTTGATGGGGGACCAAGAGACCCAGTACTTC.

This clonotype has a handful of counts. This sequence joins TRBV28 and TRBJ2-2; TRBD2 agrees at 7 bases. Germline CDR1 is MDHEN and CDR2 is SYDVKM. The V segment lost 4 bases and the J segment 1 base; nucleotides outside the gene matches: 6. CDR3 size: 16 residues. CDR3 DNA: TGTGCCAGCAGTTATTGGGGGGGTTTGAACACCGGGGAGCTGTTTTTT. This sequence encodes CASSYWGGLNTGELFF.

This clonotype showed up many times. The chain uses TRBV13 and TRBJ2-2; perhaps TRBD2 as D (6 bases). The CDR3 spans 16 residues. Germline assignment: CDR1 PRHDT and CDR2 FYEKMQ (reference sequence). The ends were cut back, 0 bases at V and 1 base at J, with 9 bases in the middle. CDR3 bases: TGTGCCAGCAGCTTAGGGCTAGCGTGGAACACCGGGGAGCTGTTTTTT. Its translation is CASSLGLAWNTGELFF.